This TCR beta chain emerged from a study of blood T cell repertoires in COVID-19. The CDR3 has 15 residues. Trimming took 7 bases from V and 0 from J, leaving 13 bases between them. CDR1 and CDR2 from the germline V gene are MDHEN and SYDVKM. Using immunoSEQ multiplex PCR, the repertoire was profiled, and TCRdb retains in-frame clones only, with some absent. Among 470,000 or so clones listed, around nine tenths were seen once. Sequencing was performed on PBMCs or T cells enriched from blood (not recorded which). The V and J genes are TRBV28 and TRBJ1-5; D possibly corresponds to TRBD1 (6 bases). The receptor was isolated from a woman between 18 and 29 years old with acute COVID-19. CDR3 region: CASIQNRVSNQPQHF. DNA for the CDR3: TGTGCCAGCATCCAGAACAGGGTTAGCAATCAGCCCCAGCATTTT.